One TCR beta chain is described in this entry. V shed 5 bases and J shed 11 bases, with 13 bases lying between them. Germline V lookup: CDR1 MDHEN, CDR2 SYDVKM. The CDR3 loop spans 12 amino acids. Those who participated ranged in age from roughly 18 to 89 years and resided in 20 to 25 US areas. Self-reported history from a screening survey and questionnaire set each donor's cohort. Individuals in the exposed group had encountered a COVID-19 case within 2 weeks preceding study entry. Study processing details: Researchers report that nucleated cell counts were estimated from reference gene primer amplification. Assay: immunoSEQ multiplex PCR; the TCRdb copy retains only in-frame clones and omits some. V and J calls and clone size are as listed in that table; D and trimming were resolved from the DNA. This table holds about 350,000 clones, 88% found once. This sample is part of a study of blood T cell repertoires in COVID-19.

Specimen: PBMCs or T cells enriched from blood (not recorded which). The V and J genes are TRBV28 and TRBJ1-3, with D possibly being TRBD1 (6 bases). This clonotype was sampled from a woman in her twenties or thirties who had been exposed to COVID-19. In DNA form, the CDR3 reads TGTGCCAGCAGTCAGAAACAGGGCCCCATATATTTT. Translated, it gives CASSQKQGPIYF.